The source of this TCR beta chain is a study of blood T cells in healthy people across ages. A sample-barcoded 5' primer and a J-beta primer mix were used in a second PCR of roughly 7 to 12 cycles. Sequencing yielded, for each sample, at least 2.5 million paired-end reads carrying CDR3. TCRdb reprocessed the 5' RACE reads via MiXCR and lists one record per CDR3 protein. The table records some 640,000 distinct CDR3 sequences, around half of them present only once. Donor samples were obtained from healthy Caucasian individuals from Russia, aged about 6 to 95. Total RNA was extracted at no less than 6 micrograms per sample. A remark on this clonotype: What it binds is not known.

V lost 5 bases to trimming and J lost 4 bases, with 12 bases between them. The CDR3 spans 15 residues. CDR1 and CDR2 from the germline V gene are MNHEY and SVGEGT. Overall study findings and caveats: In older individuals, TCR beta diversity per million T cells was lower, falling roughly linearly with age.

Sample: blood. This TCR was recovered from an older woman in good health. The chain joins TRBV6-2 or TRBV6-3 to TRBJ1-6; D remains unclear. CDR3 DNA sequence: TGTGCCAGCAGTCCCGTGGACGGATATAATTCACCCCTCCACTTT. Translating gives CASSPVDGYNSPLHF.